The 15 T cell receptor beta chains listed next were all sequenced from one sample in a study of blood T cell repertoires in COVID-19. Sequenced by immunoSEQ multiplex PCR; TCRdb stores in-frame clones only, minus some. The sample includes 240,000 or so clones, about 90% of them seen just once. The material sequenced was peripheral blood. Receptors originate from a man in his 60s with acute or convalescent COVID-19.

As to this clone: The identical CDR3 is also encoded by other nucleotide sequences in the sample. The CDR3 nucleotides are TGTGCCAGCAGCTTAGAGGCGGGAGGCCCCTACGAGCAGTACTTC. Amino acids: CASSLEAGGPYEQYF. The rearrangement joins TRBV11-2 to TRBJ2-7, with 8 positions matching TRBD2. Germline-derived CDR1 and CDR2 are SGHAT and FQNNGV. The CDR3 runs 15 residues. V lost 0 bases and J lost 2; bases outside the gene matches: 3.

The J gene is TRBJ1-2, the V gene TRBV4-3; 7 positions match TRBD1. The CDR3 runs to 14 residues. Germline loops: CDR1 LGHNA, CDR2 YSLEER. With 3 bases clipped from V and 2 bases from J, the junction kept 3 bases outside the gene matches. The CDR3, as DNA: TGCGCCAGCAGCCACCCGGGACAGAACTATGGCTACACCTTC. Its protein is CASSHPGQNYGYTF.

This chain links TRBV5-4 with TRBJ2-7; TRBD1 agrees at 9 bases. The CDR3 runs to 14 residues. CDR1 is SGHNT, CDR2 YYREEE, per germline (reference sequence). V was clipped by 3 bases and J by 3 bases; unmatched bases: 4. The CDR3 sequence: CASSSSTGGYEQYF. In DNA form, the CDR3 reads TGTGCCAGCAGCTCCTCGACAGGGGGCTACGAGCAGTACTTC.

The J gene is TRBJ1-2, the V gene TRBV10-3; 10 bases map to TRBD1. The CDR3 has 13 amino acids. V lost 6 bases, J lost 6 bases, and 4 bases stayed unmatched. Germline CDR1 ENHRY, CDR2 SYGVKD. CDR3 sequence reads: CAIREDRGHGYTF. DNA for the CDR3: TGTGCCATCAGAGAAGACAGGGGGCATGGCTACACCTTC.

The gene calls are TRBV6-2 or TRBV6-3 and TRBJ1-3; D ambiguous. Deletions cut 5 bases from V and 0 bases from J, with 17 bases between. Per germline, CDR1 MNHEY and CDR2 SVGEGT. The CDR3 contains 17 residues. The CDR3 spells CASSHYPGSFSGNTIYF. For the CDR3, the DNA is TGTGCCAGCAGTCATTATCCGGGATCATTCTCTGGAAACACCATATATTTT.

This chain links TRBV28 with TRBJ1-5; D is unresolved. The CDR3 is 12 residues long. V lost 10 bases to trimming and J lost 0 bases, with 7 bases between them. Looked up from germline, CDR1 is MDHEN and CDR2 is SYDVKM. The CDR3 loop reads CATTNSNQPQHF. The CDR3 DNA follows: TGTGCCACCACTAATAGCAATCAGCCCCAGCATTTT.

As DNA, the CDR3 is TGTGCCAGCAGTGAAGCGGGGGCGGGACTAGCCCCCTATGGGCAGTTCTTC. It codes for CASSEAGAGLAPYGQFF. The chain joins TRBV6-1 to TRBJ2-1; TRBD2 agrees at 9 bases. This CDR3 has 17 residues. Looked up from germline, CDR1 is MNHNS and CDR2 is SASEGT. V lost 0 bases and J lost 12; bases outside the gene matches: 15.

The chain couples TRBV5-6 to TRBJ1-2, with 8 bases aligning to TRBD1. The CDR3 contains 13 residues. Germline loops: CDR1 SGHDT, CDR2 YYEEEE. J was trimmed by 4 bases and V by 5 bases; bases with no gene match: 4. CDR3 protein: CASSRTGTYGYTF. For the CDR3, the DNA is TGTGCCAGCAGTCGGACAGGGACCTATGGCTACACCTTC.

The V gene is TRBV11-3, the J gene TRBJ2-1, with 10 nucleotides matching TRBD2. CDR1 and CDR2 (germline): SGHNT, YENEEA. Unmatched junction bases numbered 3, after V lost 1 base and J lost 9 bases. This CDR3 has 14 amino acids. DNA of the CDR3: TGTGCCAGCAGCTTAGGTCTAGCGGGAGTTGAGCAGTTCTTC. It specifies CASSLGLAGVEQFF.

The rearrangement links TRBV18 to TRBJ1-1; maybe TRBD1 (5 bases). V lost 2 bases and J 1 base, leaving 8 bases between the germline ends. Germline CDR1 and CDR2: KGHSH and LQKENI. The CDR3 has 14 amino acids. The CDR3 region is CASSPSQGNTEAFF. In nucleotides, the CDR3 is TGTGCCAGCTCACCATCTCAGGGGAACACTGAAGCTTTCTTT.

This clone was observed a handful of times. This chain connects TRBV5-1 to TRBJ1-2; D call uncertain. The CDR3 contains 14 residues. The germline gives CDR1 SGHRS, CDR2 YFSETQ. The V end was cut by 4 bases, the J end by 4 bases, with 14 bases between. CDR3 region: CASSPDSRSYGYTF. In DNA, the CDR3 is TGCGCCAGCAGCCCGGACTCCAGAAGCTATGGCTACACCTTC.

This chain joins TRBV24-1 and TRBJ1-6; weak D call: TRBD1 (6 bases). CDR3 length equals 14 residues. Germline values: CDR1 KGHDR, CDR2 SFDVKD. V lost 7 bases to trimming and J lost 9 bases, with 15 bases between them. CDR3 protein: CATSQGWDGSPLHF. CDR3 coding DNA: TGTGCCACCAGCCAGGGGTGGGACGGTTCACCCCTCCACTTT.

V is TRBV5-5 and J is TRBJ2-1; TRBD1 agrees at 8 bases. From germline, CDR1 is SGHKS and CDR2 YYEKEE (reference sequence). This CDR3 is built from 13 residues. V shed 4 bases and J 9 bases; nucleotides not matched to a gene: 6. DNA for the CDR3: TGTGCCAGCAGCCCCCAGGGGGCGAGTGAGCAGTTCTTC. As protein: CASSPQGASEQFF.

This clone was seen once. The chain has TRBV6-2 or TRBV6-3 and TRBJ2-2; 7 bases fit TRBD1. This CDR3 has 16 amino acids. Germline values: CDR1 MNHEY, CDR2 SVGEGT. The V segment lost 0 bases and the J segment 0 bases; nucleotides outside the gene matches: 1. CDR3 amino acids: CASSYSQGANTGELFF. The CDR3 DNA reads TGTGCCAGCAGTTACTCGCAGGGGGCGAACACCGGGGAGCTGTTTTTT.

This clone showed up just once. V gene TRBV6-4 combines with J gene TRBJ2-2; D is undetermined. Germline V gene lookup returns CDR1 MRHNA and CDR2 SNTAGT. This CDR3 is 13 amino acids long. Trimming removed 4 bases at V and 7 bases at J, with 10 bases between. CDR3 residues: CASSGERGGELFF. The CDR3 nucleotides read TGTGCCAGCAGTGGAGAACGTGGCGGGGAGCTGTTTTTT.